Described below is a single TCR beta chain sequence and its context. Its matching antigen is unknown. Germline V lookup: CDR1 SGHDT, CDR2 YYEEEE. V lost 4 bases and J 6 bases, leaving 12 bases between the germline ends. This CDR3 comprises 13 residues. This record belongs to a study of shared clonotypes between healthy human individuals. Study-wide findings and caveats: The study drew on few donors, limiting represented genetic and exposure-history diversity.

Data came from immunoSEQ multiplex PCR; TCRdb stores just in-frame clones and leaves some out. Seen here are 300,000 to 350,000 clones, 73% observed once, and the top ten hold 8.5% to 12%. The source is a man aged 25-45 years in good health. The material sequenced was memory CD4+ T cells sorted from blood. Subset reported: CD45RA-negative fraction. The chain links TRBV5-6 to TRBJ2-3; D unclear. CDR3 sequence: CASSPQFFDTQYF. In DNA form, the CDR3 reads TGTGCCAGCAGCCCCCAATTCTTTGATACGCAGTATTTT.